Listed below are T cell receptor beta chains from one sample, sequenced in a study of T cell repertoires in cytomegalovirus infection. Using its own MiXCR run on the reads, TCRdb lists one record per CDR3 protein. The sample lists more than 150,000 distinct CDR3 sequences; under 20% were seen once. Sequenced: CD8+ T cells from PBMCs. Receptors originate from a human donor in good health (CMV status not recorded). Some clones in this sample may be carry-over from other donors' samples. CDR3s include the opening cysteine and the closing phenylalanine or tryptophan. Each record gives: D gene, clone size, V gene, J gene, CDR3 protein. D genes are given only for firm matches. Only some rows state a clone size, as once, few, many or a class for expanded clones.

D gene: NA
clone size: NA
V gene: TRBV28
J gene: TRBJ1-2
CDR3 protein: CASSDITDDYGYTF

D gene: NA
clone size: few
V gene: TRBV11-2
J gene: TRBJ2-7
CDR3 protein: CASSLRGGWSSYEQYF

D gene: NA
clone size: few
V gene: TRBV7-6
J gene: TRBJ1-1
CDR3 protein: CASSSPNQDLANTEAFF

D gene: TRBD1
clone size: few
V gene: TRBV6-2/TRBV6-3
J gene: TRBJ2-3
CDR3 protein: CASSKDRATDTQYF

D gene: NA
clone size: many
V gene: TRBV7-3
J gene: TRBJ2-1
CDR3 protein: CASSPDRRHGQFF

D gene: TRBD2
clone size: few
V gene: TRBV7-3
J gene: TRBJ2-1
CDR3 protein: CASSLSASGNNEQFF

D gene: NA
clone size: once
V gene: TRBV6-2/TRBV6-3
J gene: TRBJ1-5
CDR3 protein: CASRPAYRDRNQPQHF

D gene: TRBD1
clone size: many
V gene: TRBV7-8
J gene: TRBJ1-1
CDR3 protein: CASSSPDRASAEAFF

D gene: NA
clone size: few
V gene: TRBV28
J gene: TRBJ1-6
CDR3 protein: CASSSTGLSYNSPLHF

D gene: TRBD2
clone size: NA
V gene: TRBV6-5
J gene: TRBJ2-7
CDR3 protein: CASSYNRGGLREQYF

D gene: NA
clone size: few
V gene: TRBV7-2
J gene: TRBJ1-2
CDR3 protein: CASSLDLGFRGGYGYTF

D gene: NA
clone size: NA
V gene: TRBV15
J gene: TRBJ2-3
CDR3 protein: CATSPRRTDTQYF

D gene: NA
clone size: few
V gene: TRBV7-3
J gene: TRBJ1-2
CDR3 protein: CASRRDRHNYGYTF

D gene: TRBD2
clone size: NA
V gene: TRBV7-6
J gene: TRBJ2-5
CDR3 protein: CASSSRLAGDQETQYF

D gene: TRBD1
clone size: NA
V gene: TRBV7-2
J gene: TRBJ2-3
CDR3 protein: CASTLGTGGGDTQYF

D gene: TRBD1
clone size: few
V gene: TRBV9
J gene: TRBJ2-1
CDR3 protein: CASSVSDREYNEQFF

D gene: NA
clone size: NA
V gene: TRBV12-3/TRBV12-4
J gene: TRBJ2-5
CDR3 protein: CASRAGLIETQYF

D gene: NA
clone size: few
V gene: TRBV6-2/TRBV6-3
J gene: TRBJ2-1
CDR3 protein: CASSPPKFF

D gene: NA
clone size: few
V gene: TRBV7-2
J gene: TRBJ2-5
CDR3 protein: CASSLVRRKETQYF

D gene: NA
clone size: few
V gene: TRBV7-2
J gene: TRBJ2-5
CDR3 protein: CASSLAGGLNGKTQYF

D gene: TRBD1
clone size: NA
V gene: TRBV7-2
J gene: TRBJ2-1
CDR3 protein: CASSLGDRGRLSYNEQFF

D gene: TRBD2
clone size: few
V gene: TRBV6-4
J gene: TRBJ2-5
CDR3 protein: CASSEDVSGGGETQYF

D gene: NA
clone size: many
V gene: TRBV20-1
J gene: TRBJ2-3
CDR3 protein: CSGLPPTAVSTDTQYF

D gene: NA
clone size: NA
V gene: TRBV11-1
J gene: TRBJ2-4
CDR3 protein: CASSSDLQIASAAKNIQYF

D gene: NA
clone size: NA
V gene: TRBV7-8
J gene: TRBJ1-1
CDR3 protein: CASSLLMSESRVFMNTEAFF

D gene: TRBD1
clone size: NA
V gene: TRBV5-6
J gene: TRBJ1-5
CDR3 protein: CASSLRQGLQPQHF

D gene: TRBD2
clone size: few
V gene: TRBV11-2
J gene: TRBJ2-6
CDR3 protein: CASSSPGGGANVLTF

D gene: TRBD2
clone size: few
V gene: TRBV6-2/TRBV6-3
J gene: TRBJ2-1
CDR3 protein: CASSPLRTSGDSEEQFF

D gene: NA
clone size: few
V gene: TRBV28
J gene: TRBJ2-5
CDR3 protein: CASSLTNQETQYF

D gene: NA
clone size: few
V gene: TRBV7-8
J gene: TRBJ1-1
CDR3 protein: CASGPRGQRGTEAFF

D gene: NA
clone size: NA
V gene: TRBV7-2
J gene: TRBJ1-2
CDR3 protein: CASSLTRTEENYGYTF

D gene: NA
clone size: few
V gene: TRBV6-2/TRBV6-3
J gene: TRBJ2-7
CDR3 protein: CASSTQAYEQYF

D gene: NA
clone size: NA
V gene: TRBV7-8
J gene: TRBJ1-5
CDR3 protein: CASSLVGWRGTSNQPQHF

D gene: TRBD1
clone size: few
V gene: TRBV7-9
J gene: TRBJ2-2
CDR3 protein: CASSSPRGQGNTGELFF

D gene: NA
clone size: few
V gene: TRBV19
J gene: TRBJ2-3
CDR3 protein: CASTDEVEGVTDTQYF

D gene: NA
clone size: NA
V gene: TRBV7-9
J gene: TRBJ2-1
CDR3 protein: CASSDKDSHNEQFF